The subject of this entry is one TCR beta chain. This sample was taken from a study of blood T cell repertoires in COVID-19. Study details: PBMCs, B-cell-depleted T cells, or T cells provided the cDNA or gDNA that made up the material.

One Seattle source followed patients from active infection through their disease course. TCRdb's copy holds only in-frame clones and misses some; the assay was immunoSEQ multiplex PCR. Among some 220,000 clones listed, about 81% were seen once. V lost 2 bases to trimming and J lost 2 bases; unmatched junction nucleotides: 11. This CDR3 comprises 18 residues. CDR1 is LGHDT and CDR2 is YNNKEL in the germline V gene (reference sequence). The TCR sequence derives from a woman aged 65 to 85 with COVID-19, enrolled during active disease. J is TRBJ1-3 and V is TRBV3-1 (or the pseudogene TRBV3-2); TRBD1 matches at 8 bases. The sample consisted of peripheral blood. The CDR3 protein is CASSQSPRTGKTGNTIYF. CDR3 sequence (DNA): TGTGCCAGCAGCCAATCTCCGAGGACAGGGAAAACTGGAAACACCATATATTTT.